This entry features one T cell receptor beta chain sequence. Antigen specificity is unknown. CDR1 is KGHSH and CDR2 is LQKENI in the germline V gene. The CDR3 spans 14 residues. The V end lost 1 base, the J end lost 5 bases, and 11 bases lay between the germline ends. TCR beta libraries were prepared from cDNA with unique molecular identifiers. From the PCR reads, TCRdb called clonotypes with MiXCR, one entry per CDR3 protein. Of about 760,000 distinct CDR3 sequences in the sample, just under 30% are singletons; the top ten hold roughly 0.54%. The data derive from a study of post-analysis software for immune sequencing data. Study-wide results and limits: Normalized Chao1 diversity was significantly lower in multiple sclerosis patients than in controls. Five or six TRBV segments, TRBV5-6, TRBV5-1 and TRBV20-1 among them, were found more frequent in patients than controls.

The sample was blood. The receptor was isolated from a girl aged 5 to 17 with multiple sclerosis. The chain combines TRBV18 with TRBJ2-5; D may match TRBD1 or TRBD2 (5 bases each). Written as DNA, the CDR3 is TGTGCCAGCTCACCACAGGGGACCGGGGAGACCCAGTACTTC. Its protein product is CASSPQGTGETQYF. Combining the CDR3 with reference TRBV18 and TRBJ2-5 gives the whole variable domain NAGVMQNPRHLVRRRGQEARLRCSPMKGHSHVYWYRQLPEEGLKFMVYLQKENIIDESGMPKERFSAEFPKEGPSILRIQQVVRGDSAAYFCASSPQGTGETQYFGPGTRLLVL.